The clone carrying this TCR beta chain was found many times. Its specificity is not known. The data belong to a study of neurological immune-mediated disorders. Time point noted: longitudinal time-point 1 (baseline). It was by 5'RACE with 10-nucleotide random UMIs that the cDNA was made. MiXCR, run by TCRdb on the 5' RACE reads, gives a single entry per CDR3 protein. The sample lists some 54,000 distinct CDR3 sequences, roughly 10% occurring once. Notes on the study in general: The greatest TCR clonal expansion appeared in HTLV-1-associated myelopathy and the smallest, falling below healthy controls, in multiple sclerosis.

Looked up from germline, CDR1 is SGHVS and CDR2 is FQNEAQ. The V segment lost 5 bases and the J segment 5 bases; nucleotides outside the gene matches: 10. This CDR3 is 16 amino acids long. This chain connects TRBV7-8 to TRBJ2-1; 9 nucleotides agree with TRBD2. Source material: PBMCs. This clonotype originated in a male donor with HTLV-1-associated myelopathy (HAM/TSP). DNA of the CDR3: TGTGCCAGCAGCCCCAGTCGGCTAGCGGGGAACAATGAGCAGTTCTTC. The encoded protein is CASSPSRLAGNNEQFF.